The sequence of this TCR beta chain was determined in a study of T cells in Graves' hyperthyroidism and ophthalmopathy (dated by TCRdb to the late 2010s). At the level of the whole study: Peripheral blood samples were taken at the time of initial diagnosis, prior to any treatment. The roughly 90 discovery patients were divided at random into training and test sets in a 7:3 ratio. After sampling, hyperthyroidism patients received methimazole starting at 30 mg daily, and ophthalmopathy patients received high-dose intravenous methylprednisolone. In six Graves' hyperthyroidism patients, the study also compared T-cell repertoires from thyroid tissue with T-cell repertoires from blood. Prospective prediction of ophthalmopathy was tested in an independent validation cohort consisting of 18 hyperthyroidism patients and approximately 16 patients who later progressed to ophthalmopathy. The paper describes TCR Vbeta CDR3 sequencing of 135 peripheral blood samples, made up of approximately 40 ophthalmopathy patients, approximately 76 hyperthyroidism patients and 17 progressor patients. TCR V-J signatures able to tell the groups apart were searched for in a discovery cohort of 100 patients, of whom under 45 had Graves' ophthalmopathy and about 55 had stable Graves' hyperthyroidism.

The TCR beta CDR3 regions were amplified from RNA transcripts. The TCR CDR3 was subjected to a first round of RT-PCR using the HTBI primer set and the Qiagen OneStep RT-PCR kit. The libraries were constructed in a second round of multiplex PCR and then size-selected and purified. Libraries were sequenced paired-end with 100 bp reads on an Illumina HiSeq2000. On the study's bioinformatics: Raw data were processed with SOAPnuke, discarding reads with adapters, uncalled bases, mean Phred below 15, or no exact constant-primer or identifier match. High-quality paired reads were merged with COPE v1.2.5, and unique nucleotide sequences were defined as clonotypes. MiTCR v1.1 was used to align clonotypes to the IMGT TRBV, TRBD and TRBJ reference segments. Only V-J combinations with frequency above 0.0001, covering about 99% of repertoires, were analysed. A TCS score was defined as the ratio of F50 (clonal expansion) to E x V (chaos), with BLOSUM62-based TCRdist applied between CDR3 peptides within each V-J. Welch's t-statistics and random forest reduced 514 V-J features to around 14, which were used in a naive Bayes classifier (R e1071). The public sequencing data were trimmed at Q25 with fastp and processed into clonotypes with MiXCR by TCRdb, which kept only in-frame beta chains. CDR3 protein sequences are deduplicated, and each keeps its most common genes and DNA. None of the V and J calls come from the authors' own analysis; TCRdb made them. The sample table holds roughly 250,000 distinct CDR3 sequences, of which less than 20% were seen once. Together, the top ten hold under 35% of the sample.

CDR1 is given as DFQATT and CDR2 as SNEGSKA, both from the germline V gene (reference sequence). For this chain, trimming is 1 base at the V end and 7 bases at the J end, and the number of junction bases without a gene match is 0. The CDR3 starts with the cysteine, ends with the phenylalanine, and has 12 residues. Only the CDR3 part of the read is kept: 36 bases, read in frame from the first base. Many counts were recorded for this clonotype. This clone's antigen is unknown. No qualities accompany the bases; no much larger clone lies one base away. Here is what the overall study found, with its caveats: In validation, the model predicted progression to ophthalmopathy with over 65% sensitivity and around 72% specificity, a median of roughly seven months before onset. In cross-validation, a model built on a 13 V-J signature told ophthalmopathy apart from stable hyperthyroidism with over 85% sensitivity and about 81% specificity, and in testing the same model reached 80%/75%. Sample size was not statistically predetermined, and blinding of investigators to group allocation was not performed. Most expanded thyroid clonotypes (frequency above 0.001) were also detected in blood, suggesting blood repertoires may reflect thyroid immune responses.

Moderately to severely active disease, a Clinical Activity Score of at least 3, a NOSPECS grade of at least 4, and a duration under 3 months were present in ophthalmopathy patients. Patients with uncontrolled infections, other autoimmune diseases, pregnancy or lactation were excluded. Diagnoses were based on clinical symptoms, serum thyroxine and TRAb, thyroid ultrasound and orbital computed tomography. PBMCs were separated from roughly 10 ml of fresh peripheral blood using Ficoll-Paque density gradient centrifugation. Trizol reagent was used to extract total RNA, and RNA quality was then checked on an Agilent 2100 Bioanalyzer.

Sequenced sample: blood. The V and J genes are TRBV20-1 and TRBJ2-7; 11 central bases correspond to TRBD2. The clonotype was recovered from a woman between 18 and 29 years old with Graves' ophthalmopathy. Here is the DNA: TGCAGTGCTAGAGGACTAGCGGGAGAGCAGTACTTC. Its amino acids are CSARGLAGEQYF.